The clone carrying this TCR delta chain appeared a few times. This specimen includes other DNA sequences encoding the same CDR3. This sample is part of a study of gamma-delta T cells after stem cell transplantation. The germline CDR1 and CDR2 sequences are GEAIGNYY and EKD. V trimming: 0 bases; J trimming: 2 bases; junction bases outside the gene matches: 5. The CDR3 is 15 amino acids. TCRdb re-called the RT-PCR reads via CATT. This table has thousands of delta-chain clones, under 20% appearing once. V is TRDV2 and J is TRDJ1, with 7 bases lining up with TRDD3. This clonotype originated in a human donor. It is not recorded whose cells these are; they may come from a transplant donor. Sequencing was performed on gamma-delta T cells. For the CDR3, the DNA is TGTGCCTGTGACACCGTGGGGGACCGGACCGATAAACTCATCTTT. It translates to CACDTVGDRTDKLIF.